Listed below are T cell receptor beta chains from one sample, sequenced in a study of T-cell memory formation after mild COVID-19. Via MiXCR, TCRdb re-called the 5' RACE reads, giving one row per CDR3 protein. The sample has around 300,000 distinct CDR3 sequences; 14% are singletons. The sequenced sample consisted of PBMCs or a T cell subset sorted from them (not recorded which). The receptors were gathered from a man aged 18 to 35 who had mild COVID-19 (a few samples of this study predate the infection). Cell type and time point are not known. CDR3s include the opening cysteine and the closing phenylalanine or tryptophan. Each record gives: V gene, clone size, D gene, J gene, CDR3 protein. The D gene is left open where the match is weak. Size is omitted from some rows. Given values are once, few, many or a class for expanded clones.

V gene: TRBV7-9; clone size: .; D gene: .; J gene: TRBJ1-1; CDR3 protein: CASSLGGGGNTEAFF
V gene: TRBV7-3; clone size: .; D gene: TRBD1; J gene: TRBJ1-1; CDR3 protein: CASSAIQGTEAFF
V gene: TRBV4-3; clone size: few; D gene: .; J gene: TRBJ2-6; CDR3 protein: CASSQGDGANVLTF
V gene: TRBV12-3/TRBV12-4; clone size: .; D gene: .; J gene: TRBJ2-5; CDR3 protein: CASSRFRETQYF
V gene: TRBV5-1; clone size: .; D gene: .; J gene: TRBJ1-1; CDR3 protein: CASSLGVPNTEAFF
V gene: TRBV4-1; clone size: once; D gene: TRBD1; J gene: TRBJ1-1; CDR3 protein: CASSQVNRGDTEAFF
V gene: TRBV7-2; clone size: .; D gene: .; J gene: TRBJ2-1; CDR3 protein: CASSLAERRGNEQFF
V gene: TRBV24-1; clone size: few; D gene: TRBD1; J gene: TRBJ1-4; CDR3 protein: CATSDAGGSTEKLFF
V gene: TRBV12-3/TRBV12-4; clone size: few; D gene: .; J gene: TRBJ1-5; CDR3 protein: CASSLATWKQPQHF
V gene: TRBV7-9; clone size: .; D gene: TRBD1; J gene: TRBJ1-2; CDR3 protein: CASSSTGEDYGYTF
V gene: TRBV7-3; clone size: .; D gene: .; J gene: TRBJ2-5; CDR3 protein: CASSLTGLGTQYF
V gene: TRBV6-6; clone size: many; D gene: TRBD1; J gene: TRBJ2-5; CDR3 protein: CASSDRDRYQETQYF
V gene: TRBV6-6; clone size: .; D gene: .; J gene: TRBJ1-1; CDR3 protein: CASSYLEAFF
V gene: TRBV6-2/TRBV6-3; clone size: few; D gene: .; J gene: TRBJ2-1; CDR3 protein: CASSPTDGEQFF
V gene: TRBV3-1; clone size: many; D gene: TRBD2; J gene: TRBJ2-5; CDR3 protein: CASSQDLTRPPGGTQYF
V gene: TRBV20-1; clone size: .; D gene: .; J gene: TRBJ1-2; CDR3 protein: CSARGQEYGYTF
V gene: TRBV6-6; clone size: .; D gene: TRBD2; J gene: TRBJ2-7; CDR3 protein: CASSPLAAEQYF
V gene: TRBV20-1; clone size: .; D gene: .; J gene: TRBJ2-5; CDR3 protein: CSARDSGVGETQYF
V gene: TRBV7-2; clone size: .; D gene: .; J gene: TRBJ1-6; CDR3 protein: CASSLGGQGMSSPLHF
V gene: TRBV4-1; clone size: few; D gene: TRBD2; J gene: TRBJ2-1; CDR3 protein: CASSHAISGDGDNEQFF
V gene: TRBV28; clone size: .; D gene: .; J gene: TRBJ2-5; CDR3 protein: CASSRRRTRTLQETQYF